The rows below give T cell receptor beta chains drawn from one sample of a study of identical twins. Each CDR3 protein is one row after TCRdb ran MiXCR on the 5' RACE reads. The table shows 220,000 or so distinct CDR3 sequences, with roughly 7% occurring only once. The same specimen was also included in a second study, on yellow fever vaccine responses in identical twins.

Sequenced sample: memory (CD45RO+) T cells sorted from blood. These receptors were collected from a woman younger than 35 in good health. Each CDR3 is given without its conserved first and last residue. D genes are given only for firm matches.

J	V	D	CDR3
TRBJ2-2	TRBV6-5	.	ASSGRNGELF
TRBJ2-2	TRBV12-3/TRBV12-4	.	ASSSQRTGELF
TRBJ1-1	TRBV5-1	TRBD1	ASSLVGDRGTEAF
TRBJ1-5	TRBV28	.	ASSPTGDFNQPQH
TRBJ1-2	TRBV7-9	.	ASSLEQGLGGYT
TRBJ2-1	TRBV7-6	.	ASSLALEGGAEQF
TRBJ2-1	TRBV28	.	ASSLLGDYNEQF
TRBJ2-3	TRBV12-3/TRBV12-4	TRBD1	ASSLGDRDADTQY
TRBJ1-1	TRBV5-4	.	ASSLGGGVLPMNTEAF
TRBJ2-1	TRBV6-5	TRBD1	ASSYGTGQGNEQF
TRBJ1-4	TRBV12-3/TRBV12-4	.	ASSTGGNEKLF
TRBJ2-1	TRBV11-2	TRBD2	ASSGRRVSGSPYNEQF
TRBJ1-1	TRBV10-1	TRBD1	ASSDRGPTEAF
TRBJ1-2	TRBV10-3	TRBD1	AIKPQDRERGNYGYT
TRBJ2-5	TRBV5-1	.	ASSRSWAQGETQY
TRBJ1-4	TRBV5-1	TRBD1	ASSLGTGPNEKLF
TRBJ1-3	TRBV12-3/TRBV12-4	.	ASSSGASGNTIY
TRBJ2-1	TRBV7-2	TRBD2	ASSPQRGYYNEQF
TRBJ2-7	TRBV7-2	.	ASSTGFRPYEQY
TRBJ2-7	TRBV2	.	ASKARGLGRDEQY
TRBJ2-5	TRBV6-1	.	ASSGPPRQETQY
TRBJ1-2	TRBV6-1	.	ASRPQNRDGYT
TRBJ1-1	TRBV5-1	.	ASSREGLGGTEAF
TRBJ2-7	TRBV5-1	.	ASSLRSYGPEQY
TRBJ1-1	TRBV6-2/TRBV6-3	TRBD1	ASSQTRGRGTNTEAF
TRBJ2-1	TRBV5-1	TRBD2	ASSPGAGGPSYNEQF
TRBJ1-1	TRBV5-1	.	ASSLGDITNTEAF
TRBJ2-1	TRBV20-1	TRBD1	SARGQGQSNEQF
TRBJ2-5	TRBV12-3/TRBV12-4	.	ASSLDREETQY
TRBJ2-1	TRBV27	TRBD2	ASSPGTTITLRPYNEQF
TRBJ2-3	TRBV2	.	ARDQGPSTDTQY
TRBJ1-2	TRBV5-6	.	ASSSTDYGYT
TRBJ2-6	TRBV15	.	ATSRLILGSGANVLT
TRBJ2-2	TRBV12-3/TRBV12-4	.	ASSLRAVANTGELF
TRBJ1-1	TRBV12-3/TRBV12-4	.	ACQQGIEAF
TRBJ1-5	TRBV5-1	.	ASSFDGTYNQPQH
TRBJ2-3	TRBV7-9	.	ASRIVASSTDTQY
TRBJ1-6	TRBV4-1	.	ASSQDGTGSLH
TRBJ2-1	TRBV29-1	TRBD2	SVRAGWGGNEQF